Here is one T cell receptor beta chain with its context. MiXCR, applied by TCRdb to the 5' RACE reads, yields one record per CDR3 protein. This sample has tens of thousands of distinct CDR3 sequences, with approximately 25% found just once. Germline V CDR1 and CDR2: SGHNT, YYREEE (reference sequence). The CDR3 covers 17 residues. The junction had 11 bases not matched to a gene; V was cut back by 3 bases and J by 6 bases. This receptor was obtained from a female donor with breast cancer. This chain uses TRBV5-4 with TRBJ2-1; 11 bases line up with TRBD2. Sequencing input: memory CD4+ T cells sorted from blood. Subset in this sample: memory CD4+ T cells, CD4+CD45RO+CD25-. For the CDR3, the DNA is TGTGCCAGCAGCTCCGGACTAGCGGGCTCAACTAGCAATGAGCAGTTCTTC. Translated, it gives CASSSGLAGSTSNEQFF.